Below are 26 T cell receptor beta chains sequenced from a single sample in a study of T cells in localized non-small cell lung cancer. Assay used: immunoSEQ multiplex PCR; TCRdb lists only in-frame clones, some missing. The sample lists more than 30,000 clones; around four fifths were seen once. The sample consisted of peripheral blood, taken before any cancer treatment. Receptor source: a male donor at least 60 years old with stage II squamous cell lung carcinoma.

This clone was picked up a small number of times. The CDR3 loop reads CASSDRVRANQPQHF. In DNA, the CDR3 is TGTGCCAGCAGTGACAGGGTTAGAGCCAATCAGCCCCAGCATTTT. V gene TRBV6-6 combines with J gene TRBJ1-5; 7 nucleotides line up with TRBD1. The CDR3 loop spans 15 amino acids. Germline assignment: CDR1 MNHNY and CDR2 SVGAGI (reference sequence). Trimming removed 5 bases from V and 3 bases from J; junction bases left unmatched: 7.

V is TRBV6-1 and J is TRBJ1-1; D possibly corresponds to TRBD1 (6 bases). CDR1 is MNHNS, CDR2 SASEGT, per germline. Trimming pared 0 bases from V and 4 bases from J, leaving 15 bases between. This CDR3 region has 16 residues. CDR3 in DNA: TGTGCCAGCAGTGAAGCGGTGGTGGGGGCGGGCACTGAAGCTTTCTTT. As protein: CASSEAVVGAGTEAFF.

The genes are TRBV9 and TRBJ2-1, with 10 bases matching TRBD1. The V gene's germline CDR1 is SGDLS and CDR2 YYNGEE. The CDR3 has 15 residues. V shed 0 bases, J shed 15 bases, and the junction held 12 bases outside the gene matches. Here the CDR3 reads CASSVGGTGDTFRFF. CDR3 in DNA: TGTGCCAGCAGCGTAGGAGGGACAGGGGACACCTTTCGGTTCTTC.

J is TRBJ2-3 and V is TRBV7-3, with D perhaps TRBD1 (6 bases). Germline V gene data show CDR1 as SGHTA and CDR2 as FQGTGA. The CDR3 spans 15 residues. V was cut by 2 bases and J by 0 bases, with 9 bases left in between. The CDR3 spells CASSLQGPSTDTQYF. The CDR3 DNA sequence: TGTGCCAGCAGCTTACAGGGGCCCAGCACAGATACGCAGTATTTT.

V and J are TRBV4-3 and TRBJ2-6, with 8 bases aligning to TRBD2. V gave up 3 bases and J gave up 8 bases; unmatched junction bases: 9. CDR1 is LGHNA and CDR2 is YSLEER in the germline V gene. This CDR3 is 16 amino acids long. CDR3 DNA: TGCGCCAGCAGCCAGGAAGCGGGAGTAGGGCCCAACGTCCTGACTTTC. It encodes CASSQEAGVGPNVLTF.

The CDR3 DNA reads TGTGCCAGCTGCCCCCGACTAGCGGGCCCCTCCTACGAGCAGTACTTC. Translated: CASCPRLAGPSYEQYF. The genes are TRBV6-6 and TRBJ2-7, with TRBD2 identical over 10 bases. Germline CDR1 and CDR2: MNHNY and SVGAGI (reference sequence). CDR3 length: 16 residues. The trim removed 8 bases at V and 0 bases at J, leaving 10 bases unmatched.

V usage is TRBV4-1 and J usage is TRBJ1-1; D not resolved. Trimming cost V 6 bases and J 1 base, with 9 bases left between them. The CDR3 contains 13 residues. Germline V CDR1 and CDR2: MGHRA, YSYEKL. The CDR3 nucleotides read TGCGCCAGCAGTCACACAGAGAACACTGAAGCTTTCTTT. Translation: CASSHTENTEAFF.

The V and J genes are TRBV2 and TRBJ2-5, with TRBD1 matching 8 bases. This CDR3 has 16 residues. V lost 8 bases to trimming and J lost 2 bases; unmatched junction nucleotides: 13. In germline, CDR1 is SNHLY, CDR2 FYNNEI. In DNA, the CDR3 is TGTGCCAGCCCTTGGACAGGGAAGGCGCAGCAAGAGACCCAGTACTTC. Amino acids: CASPWTGKAQQETQYF.

V gene TRBV19 combines with J gene TRBJ1-2, with 7 nucleotides matching TRBD1. The CDR3 spans 14 residues. The J segment lost 6 bases and the V segment lost 6 bases, leaving 10 bases of the junction unmatched. Germline V CDR1 and CDR2: LNHDA, SQIVND (reference sequence). The CDR3 sequence: CASRRTGPGDGYTF. The DNA of the CDR3 is TGTGCCAGTAGAAGGACAGGCCCGGGTGATGGCTACACCTTC.

The V and J genes are TRBV7-8 and TRBJ2-1, with 9 bases lining up with TRBD2. Per the germline V gene, CDR1 is SGHVS and CDR2 is FQNEAQ. The CDR3 contains 17 residues. V lost 0 bases and J lost 1; bases outside the gene matches: 4. CDR3 amino acids: CASSLAQSGGSYNEQFF. Written as DNA, the CDR3 is TGTGCCAGCAGCTTAGCACAAAGCGGGGGGTCCTACAATGAGCAGTTCTTC.

CDR3 DNA: TGTGCCAGCAGCTTAGGGCTGGTGTCCTACGAGCAGTACTTC. It yields the protein CASSLGLVSYEQYF. The chain joins TRBV11-2 to TRBJ2-7; D is unclear. Looked up from germline, CDR1 is SGHAT and CDR2 is FQNNGV. V was shortened by 1 base and J by 1 base, with 8 bases between the two germline ends. This CDR3 has 14 amino acids.

With respect to this clone: Germline and junction disagree at one end, which may indicate a read error. The genes are TRBV28 and TRBJ2-7; tentatively, D is TRBD1 or TRBD2 (5 bases each). Germline V CDR1 and CDR2: MDHEN, SYDVKM. The CDR3 consists of 10 residues. In nucleotides, the CDR3 is TGTGCCAGCAGTGATCAGGGACCACACTTC. Residues: CASSDQGPHF.

The chain joins TRBV19 to TRBJ1-2, with TRBD1 matching 8 bases. The V gene's germline CDR1 is LNHDA and CDR2 SQIVND (reference sequence). The CDR3 extends over 13 amino acids. V lost 6 bases, J lost 6 bases, and 6 bases stayed unmatched. CDR3 DNA sequence: TGTGCCAGTAGAACGCAGGGGGCGGATGGCTACACCTTC. It yields the protein CASRTQGADGYTF.

This chain links TRBV11-3 with TRBJ2-3, with TRBD2 matching 7 bases. Germline CDR1 and CDR2: SGHNT and YENEEA. The CDR3 is 16 amino acids. Trimming took 4 bases from V and 6 from J; bases not matched to a gene: 13. CDR3 residues: CASSSNGGTTGDTQYF. CDR3 bases: TGTGCCAGCAGCTCGAACGGGGGGACCACCGGGGATACGCAGTATTTT.

The chain uses TRBV10-3 and TRBJ1-2; D may be TRBD1 (5 bases). V was trimmed by 2 bases and J by 4 bases, leaving 8 bases between them. Per the germline V gene, CDR1 is ENHRY and CDR2 is SYGVKD. The CDR3 loop spans 13 amino acids. The CDR3 region has the DNA TGTGCCATCAGTGAGAGGGGCGGCTATGGCTACACCTTC. It yields the protein CAISERGGYGYTF.

V and J are TRBV6-4 and TRBJ2-3; a weak D match, TRBD2 (5 bases). The V end was cut by 3 bases, the J end by 6 bases, with 13 bases between. This CDR3 spans 14 amino acids. Germline V lookup: CDR1 MRHNA, CDR2 SNTAGT. The CDR3 DNA reads TGTGCCAGCAGTGAACGGGATACATGGGATACGCAGTATTTT. Protein: CASSERDTWDTQYF.

This clone is deemed medium-sized. This chain connects TRBV27 to TRBJ1-1; D is unclear. The V gene lost 5 bases and the J gene lost 11 bases, with 18 bases spanning the gap. CDR1 MNHEY and CDR2 SMNVEV come from the germline V gene (reference sequence). This CDR3 is 13 amino acids long. The CDR3 is CASSPLGSGWAFF. CDR3 in DNA: TGTGCCAGCAGTCCCCTAGGTTCGGGTTGGGCTTTCTTT.

The chain is built from TRBV11-2 and TRBJ2-2; no definite D call. The CDR3 extends over 18 amino acids. In germline, CDR1 is SGHAT, CDR2 FQNNGV. V shed 6 bases and J shed 3 bases, with 23 bases lying between them. The CDR3 sequence: CASSDPKGHRRDTGELFF. The CDR3 DNA reads TGTGCCAGCAGTGACCCAAAGGGTCATCGAAGAGACACCGGGGAGCTGTTTTTT.

J is TRBJ2-2 and V is TRBV6-5; D call uncertain. Trimming left V 2 bases short and J 4 bases short, with 11 bases between. Germline V gene data show CDR1 as MNHEY and CDR2 as SVGAGI. This CDR3 region has 15 residues. Here the CDR3 reads CASSYAGGPTGELFF. The DNA for the CDR3 is TGTGCCAGCAGTTACGCAGGCGGACCCACCGGGGAGCTGTTTTTT.

Turning to this clone: Mismatch with germline at one junction end may stem from a read error. The chain joins TRBV5-4 to TRBJ2-3, with a weak D call TRBD1 (6 bases). Germline loops: CDR1 SGHNT, CDR2 YYREEE (reference sequence). This CDR3 is 14 amino acids long. CDR3 region: CASSQDRNTDTQYF. The CDR3 nucleotides are TGCGCCAGCAGCCAAGACAGGAACACAGATACGCAGTATTTT.

This clone came up once. This chain uses TRBV7-3 with TRBJ2-3, with a weak D call TRBD2 (6 bases). With 7 bases removed from V and 3 bases from J, the gap between germline ends came to 17 bases. The germline CDR1 and CDR2 sequences are SGHTA and FQGTGA. The CDR3 is 15 amino acids. This CDR3 reads CASTHRGSSTDTQYF. CDR3 in DNA: TGTGCCAGCACCCACCGGGGGAGCAGTACAGATACGCAGTATTTT. Looking up the rest from reference TRBV7-3 and TRBJ2-3 gives the full variable domain: GAGVSQTPSNKVTEKGKYVELRCDPISGHTALYWYRQSLGQGPEFLIYFQGTGAADDSGLPNDRFFAVRPEGSVSTLKIQRTERGDSAVYLCASTHRGSSTDTQYFGPGTRLTVL.

This clone was recorded a few times. The chain is built from TRBV11-3 and TRBJ1-1; no clear D gene. The V and J ends lost 0 bases and 9 bases respectively, with 11 bases between them. This CDR3 spans 13 amino acids. In germline, CDR1 is SGHNT, CDR2 YENEEA. DNA of the CDR3: TGTGCCAGCAGCTTAGACGCAGGCCCCCAAGCTTTCTTT. Translated, it gives CASSLDAGPQAFF.

This rearrangement joins TRBV19 to TRBJ1-5; maybe TRBD1 (6 bases). The CDR3 totals 19 residues. Germline V CDR1 and CDR2: LNHDA, SQIVND (reference sequence). Trimming left V 7 bases short and J 0 bases short, with 25 bases between. The CDR3 DNA reads as TGTGCCAGTAAACCGTTCCCCGGGACAACTTCTTATAGCAATCAGCCCCAGCATTTT. This gives the protein CASKPFPGTTSYSNQPQHF.

The gene calls are TRBV27 and TRBJ1-4; TRBD1 might be the D (6 bases). Germline V gene data show CDR1 as MNHEY and CDR2 as SMNVEV (reference sequence). The CDR3 consists of 21 residues. V lost 4 bases and J 1 base, leaving 28 bases between the germline ends. CDR3 residues: CASSSRDGTGTVRGTNEKLFF. The CDR3 region has the DNA TGTGCCAGCAGTTCCCGGGACGGTACAGGGACGGTAAGGGGAACTAATGAAAAACTGTTTTTT.

The rearrangement joins TRBV5-1 to TRBJ2-5; 7 bases are shared with TRBD1. Germline V gene sequence: CDR1 SGHRS, CDR2 YFSETQ. The CDR3 extends over 15 amino acids. The J segment lost 5 bases and the V segment lost 5 bases, leaving 12 bases of the junction unmatched. The CDR3 region is CASSRRTGVEETQYF. The CDR3 coding sequence is TGCGCCAGCAGTCGTCGAACAGGGGTGGAGGAGACCCAGTACTTC.

As for this clone: Possible read error: a much larger clone is one base away. This chain connects TRBV6-6 to TRBJ2-7; weak D call: TRBD1 (6 bases). The CDR3 runs to 15 residues. The germline V gene has CDR1 MNHNY and CDR2 SVGAGI (reference sequence). CDR3 sequence (DNA): TGTGCCAGCAGACGCCCGGGCTTACAGGGATCCGAGCAGTGCTTC. Its translation: CASRRPGLQGSEQCF.